This entry lists 17 T cell receptor beta chains sequenced from one sample in a study of cytomegalovirus exposure and HLA in healthy donors. Use of 60 Vbeta and 13 Jbeta primers characterized the PCR. Some clones are missing from TCRdb's copy, which holds only in-frame ones; the method was immunoSEQ multiplex PCR. The profile shows 100,000 to 150,000 clones, about 15% of them singletons. The sample consisted of PBMCs. These TCRs come from a female donor in good health and CMV-seropositive.

V usage is TRBV7-2 and J usage is TRBJ2-7; 9 bases are shared with TRBD1. CDR1 is SGHTA and CDR2 is FQGNSA in the germline V gene. The CDR3 covers 14 residues. After removal of 3 bases from V and 7 bases from J, the junction contained 7 bases not matched to a gene. The DNA of the CDR3 is TGTGCCAGCAGCTTCCGGGACAGGGCGCAAGAGCAGTACTTC. Its translation is CASSFRDRAQEQYF.

The J gene is TRBJ1-2, the V gene TRBV29-1; possibly TRBD1 for D (6 bases). The CDR3 has 14 amino acids. Germline V gene data show CDR1 as SQVTM and CDR2 as ANQGSEA. The V and J ends lost 7 bases and 2 bases respectively, with 17 bases between them. The CDR3: CSGARLQGNYGYTF. In nucleotides, the CDR3 is TGCAGCGGGGCCCGATTACAGGGCAACTATGGCTACACCTTC.

The chain recombines TRBV7-9 with TRBJ1-2; possible D gene TRBD1, 6 bases. The CDR3 sequence is 15 residues long. Trimming pared 5 bases from V and 4 bases from J, leaving 17 bases between. Germline V lookup: CDR1 SEHNR, CDR2 FQNEAQ (reference sequence). This CDR3 is CASSRSGTQTYGYTF. In DNA, the CDR3 is TGTGCCAGCAGCCGGAGTGGGACACAAACCTATGGCTACACCTTC.

V and J are TRBV2 and TRBJ2-7; TRBD2 aligns across 9 bases. Losses at the gene ends were 4 bases for V and 4 bases for J; bases not matched to a gene: 8. CDR3 length: 15 amino acids. The germline V gene has CDR1 SNHLY and CDR2 FYNNEI. CDR3 nucleotides: TGTGCCAGCAGTGGACTAGCGGCCGGGAAGTACGAGCAGTACTTC. Encoded protein: CASSGLAAGKYEQYF. The whole variable domain, filled in from reference TRBV2 and TRBJ2-7, reads EPEVTQTPSHQVTQMGQEVILRCVPISNHLYFYWYRQILGQKVEFLVSFYNNEISEKSEIFDDQFSVERPDGSNFTLKIRSTKLEDSAMYFCASSGLAAGKYEQYFGPGTRLTVT.

This rearrangement joins TRBV7-2 to TRBJ1-1; 7 bases map to TRBD1. CDR1 SGHTA and CDR2 FQGNSA come from the germline V gene. The CDR3 consists of 15 residues. V was clipped by 5 bases and J by 2 bases; unmatched bases: 8. The CDR3 nucleotides read TGTGCCAGCAGCATCTCCGGGACAGAAAACACTGAAGCTTTCTTT. It encodes CASSISGTENTEAFF.

This clone has a handful of counts. This chain connects TRBV5-8 to TRBJ2-3; 11 nucleotides line up with TRBD2. The germline V gene encodes CDR1 SGHTS and CDR2 YDEGEE. The length of the CDR3 is 16 residues. Trimming cost V 3 bases and J 4 bases; bases outside gene matches: 7. The CDR3 DNA sequence: TGTGCCAGCAGCTCATTAGCGGGGGGGATCGCAGATACGCAGTATTTT. Protein: CASSSLAGGIADTQYF.

The V call is TRBV1, the J call TRBJ1-1; the table names TRBD1, a call not compared with the DNA. TRBV1 has pseudogene status. This CDR3 region has 14 residues. CDR3 region: CTSSRNRGQAQAFF. In nucleotides, the CDR3 is TGCACCAGCAGCCGGAACAGGGGGCAAGCACAAGCTTTCTTT.

This clone was counted between two and nine times. The rearrangement joins TRBV21-1 to TRBJ1-6. TRBV21-1 is shown as a pseudogene. This CDR3 is 18 amino acids long. In DNA form, the CDR3 reads TGTGCCAGCAGCAAAGGGCGGGACTTAAGCTCCTATAATTCACCCCTCCACTTT. Encoded protein: CASSKGRDLSSYNSPLHF.

This clone was seen a handful of times. V gene TRBV27 combines with J gene TRBJ2-2; D is unresolved. The V gene lost 4 bases and the J gene lost 5 bases, with 17 bases spanning the gap. This CDR3 spans 16 amino acids. Germline CDR1 is MNHEY and CDR2 is SMNVEV (reference sequence). CDR3 region: CASSSLIRRSTGELFF. CDR3 nucleotide sequence: TGTGCCAGCAGTTCTCTAATCCGGAGATCGACCGGGGAGCTGTTTTTT.

This clone was counted a few times. This chain links TRBV4-3 with TRBJ2-2; 7 bases map to TRBD1. Per the germline V gene, CDR1 is LGHNA and CDR2 is YSLEER. This CDR3 has 15 residues. V lost 6 bases to trimming and J lost 5 bases; unmatched junction nucleotides: 9. CDR3 bases: TGCGCCAGCAGAGAGACAGGGCAGGGGACCGGGGAGCTGTTTTTT. Translating gives CASRETGQGTGELFF.

This clone appeared a few times. J is TRBJ2-7 and V is TRBV5-1, with 11 nucleotides matching TRBD2. There are 15 residues in the CDR3. CDR1 SGHRS and CDR2 YFSETQ come from the germline V gene. Losses at the gene ends were 7 bases for V and 3 bases for J; bases not matched to a gene: 9. CDR3 protein: CASSYGTSGNYEQYF. CDR3 DNA: TGCGCCAGCTCGTACGGGACTAGCGGAAACTACGAGCAGTACTTC.

This chain joins TRBV28 and TRBJ2-7, with D possibly TRBD2 on 6 matching bases. The germline gives CDR1 MDHEN, CDR2 SYDVKM. Trimming removed 5 bases from V and 6 bases from J, with 23 bases in between. CDR3 length: 16 amino acids. In DNA form, the CDR3 reads TGTGCCAGCAGTCCGAATAAATGGGGGAGGAAGAGCGAGCAGTACTTC. Protein product: CASSPNKWGRKSEQYF.

A few counts support this clone. This chain joins TRBV10-3 and TRBJ1-1; no clear D gene. Trimming removed 2 bases at V and 1 base at J, with 5 bases between. The CDR3 contains 13 residues. Germline lookup yields CDR1 ENHRY and CDR2 SYGVKD. CDR3 residues: CAISEGQNTEAFF. In nucleotides, the CDR3 is TGTGCCATCAGTGAGGGGCAGAACACTGAAGCTTTCTTT.

The CDR3 nucleotides read TGTGCCAGCAGTTACGTCGTGGGGGGGAGAGATACGCAGTATTTT. It is translated as CASSYVVGGRDTQYF. This rearrangement joins TRBV6-5 to TRBJ2-3; 7 bases align to TRBD2. Germline V gene data show CDR1 as MNHEY and CDR2 as SVGAGI. The CDR3 contains 15 residues. J was trimmed by 5 bases and V by 2 bases; bases with no gene match: 7.

V is TRBV6-5 and J is TRBJ2-2; 12 bases line up with TRBD2. There are 16 residues in the CDR3. The germline V gene has CDR1 MNHEY and CDR2 SVGAGI. Unmatched junction bases numbered 3, after V lost 2 bases and J lost 5 bases. The CDR3 spells CASSYLAGGPTGELFF. Written as DNA, the CDR3 is TGTGCCAGCAGTTACCTAGCGGGGGGGCCTACCGGGGAGCTGTTTTTT.

The rearrangement uses TRBV6-5 and TRBJ1-1; no clear D gene. V lost 11 bases to trimming and J lost 2 bases, with 9 bases between them. This CDR3 has 11 amino acids. Germline V gene lookup returns CDR1 MNHEY and CDR2 SVGAGI. The CDR3 here is CAVTRNTEAFF. Written as DNA, the CDR3 is TGTGCCGTTACACGAAACACTGAAGCTTTCTTT.

This sequence joins TRBV7-6 and TRBJ2-1, with 7 nucleotides matching TRBD2. J gave up 8 bases and V 5 bases, and 12 bases lay outside the gene matches. The CDR3 is 15 residues long. The germline gives CDR1 SGHVS, CDR2 FNYEAQ. CDR3 in DNA: TGTGCCAGCAGCACCGTGGCGGGAGCATCCTATGAGCAGTTCTTC. It specifies CASSTVAGASYEQFF.